This T cell receptor (beta chain) was captured by sequencing in a study of shared clonotypes between healthy human individuals. Across several immunoSEQ plates, the genomic DNA of each subset was split evenly. The data were produced by immunoSEQ multiplex PCR, yet TCRdb's version contains in-frame clones alone and is incomplete. Altogether some 600,000 clones are present, roughly 96% being singletons, with the ten largest covering less than 0.13%. On this clone: Antigen specificity is unknown.

Naive CD8 populations comprised CD45RO-negative cells positively selected for CCR7, excluding terminally differentiated effector memory CD45RA+ cells. General study points: Richness estimates generally favored naive over memory subsets.

Deletions cut 5 bases from V and 2 bases from J, with 15 bases between. The germline V gene encodes CDR1 SSHAT and CDR2 FNYEAQ (reference sequence). The CDR3 has 15 amino acids. The chain combines TRBV7-7 with TRBJ2-5; either TRBD1 or TRBD2 may fit D (5 bases each). Sequencing was carried out using naive CD8+ T cells sorted from blood. This clonotype was sampled from a woman in her 30s in good health. The CDR3 DNA sequence: TGTGCCAGCAGCCACTTTTCGGGGCAGCAAGAGACCCAGTACTTC. It codes for CASSHFSGQQETQYF.